The TCR beta chain under discussion was sequenced for a study of blood T cell repertoires in COVID-19. For the study at large: Some COVID-19 samples were acute and others convalescent; all came from the United States, Italy and Spain. PBMCs, B-cell-depleted T cells, or T cells provided the cDNA or gDNA that made up the material.

In the authors' workflow: Counts of nucleated cells, estimated from reference gene primer amplification, were obtained. Some clones are missing from TCRdb's copy, which holds only in-frame ones; the method was immunoSEQ multiplex PCR. That table is the source of V, J and clone size, and D and trimming were worked out from the DNA. The profile shows 200,000 to 250,000 clones, approximately 80% of them singletons. With 3 bases clipped from V and 6 bases from J, the junction kept 7 bases outside the gene matches. CDR3 size: 14 residues. The germline V gene encodes CDR1 MDHEN and CDR2 SYDVKM. The source is a human donor in a cohort sampled during active COVID-19. Sequencing was performed on peripheral blood. The V gene is TRBV28, the J gene TRBJ2-5, with TRBD2 matching 7 bases. Written as DNA, the CDR3 is TGTGCCAGCAGTTTTGGGGGAGGGCCAAAGACCCAGTACTTC. It translates to CASSFGGGPKTQYF.